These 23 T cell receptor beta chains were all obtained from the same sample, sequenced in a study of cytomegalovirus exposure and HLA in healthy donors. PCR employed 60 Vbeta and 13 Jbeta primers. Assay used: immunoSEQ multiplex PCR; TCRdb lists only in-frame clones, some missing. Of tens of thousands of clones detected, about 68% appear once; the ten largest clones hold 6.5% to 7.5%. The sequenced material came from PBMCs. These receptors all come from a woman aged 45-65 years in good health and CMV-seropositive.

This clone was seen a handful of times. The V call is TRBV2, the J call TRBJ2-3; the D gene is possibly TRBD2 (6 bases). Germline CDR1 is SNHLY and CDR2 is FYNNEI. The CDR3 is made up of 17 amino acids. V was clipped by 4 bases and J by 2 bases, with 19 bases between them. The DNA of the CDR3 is TGTGCCAGCAGTGTCCCGATACTAGCAGATTTCACAGATACGCAGTATTTT. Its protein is CASSVPILADFTDTQYF.

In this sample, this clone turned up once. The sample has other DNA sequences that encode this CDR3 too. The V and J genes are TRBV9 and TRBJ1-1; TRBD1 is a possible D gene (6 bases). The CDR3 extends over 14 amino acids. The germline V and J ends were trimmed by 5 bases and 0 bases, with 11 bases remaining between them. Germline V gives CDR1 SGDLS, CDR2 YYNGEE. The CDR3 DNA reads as TGTGCCAGCAGTGCCGGGACAATGAACACTGAAGCTTTCTTT. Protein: CASSAGTMNTEAFF.

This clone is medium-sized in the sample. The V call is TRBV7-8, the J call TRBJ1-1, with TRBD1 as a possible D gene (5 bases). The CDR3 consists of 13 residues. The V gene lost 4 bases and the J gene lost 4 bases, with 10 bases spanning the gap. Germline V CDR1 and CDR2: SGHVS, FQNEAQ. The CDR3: CASSSRDSTEAFF. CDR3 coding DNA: TGTGCCAGCAGCTCCCGGGACTCCACTGAAGCTTTCTTT.

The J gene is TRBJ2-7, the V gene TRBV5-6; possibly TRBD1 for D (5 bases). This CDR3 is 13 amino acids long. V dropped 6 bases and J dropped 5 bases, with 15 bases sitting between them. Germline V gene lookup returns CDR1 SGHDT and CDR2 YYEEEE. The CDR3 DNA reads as TGTGCCAGCACCCTAGAAGGGGTAGACGAGCAGTACGTC. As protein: CASTLEGVDEQYV.

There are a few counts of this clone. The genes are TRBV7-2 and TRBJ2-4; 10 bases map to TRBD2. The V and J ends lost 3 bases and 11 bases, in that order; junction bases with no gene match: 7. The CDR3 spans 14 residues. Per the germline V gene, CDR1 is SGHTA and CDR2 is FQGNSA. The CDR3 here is CASSFWTSGGVQYF. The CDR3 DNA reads TGTGCCAGCAGCTTCTGGACTAGCGGCGGCGTTCAGTACTTC.

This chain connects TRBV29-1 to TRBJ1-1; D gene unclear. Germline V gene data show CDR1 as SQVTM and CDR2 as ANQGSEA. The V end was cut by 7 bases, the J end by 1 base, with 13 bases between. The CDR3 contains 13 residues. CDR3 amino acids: CSAGNGENTEAFF. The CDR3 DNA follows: TGCAGCGCCGGAAACGGGGAGAACACTGAAGCTTTCTTT.

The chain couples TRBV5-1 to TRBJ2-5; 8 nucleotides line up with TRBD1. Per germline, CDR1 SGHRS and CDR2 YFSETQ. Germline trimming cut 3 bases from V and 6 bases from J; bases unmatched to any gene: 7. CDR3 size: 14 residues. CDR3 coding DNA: TGCGCCAGCAGCTCAGACAGGGGCGGGAAGACCCAGTACTTC. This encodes CASSSDRGGKTQYF.

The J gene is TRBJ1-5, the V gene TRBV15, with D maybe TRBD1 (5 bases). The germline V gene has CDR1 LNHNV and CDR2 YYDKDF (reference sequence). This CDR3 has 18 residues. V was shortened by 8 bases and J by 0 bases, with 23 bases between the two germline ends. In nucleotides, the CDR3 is TGTGCCACCGAACTTAATACAGGCTTCTTCGGTAGCAATCAGCCCCAGCATTTT. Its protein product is CATELNTGFFGSNQPQHF.

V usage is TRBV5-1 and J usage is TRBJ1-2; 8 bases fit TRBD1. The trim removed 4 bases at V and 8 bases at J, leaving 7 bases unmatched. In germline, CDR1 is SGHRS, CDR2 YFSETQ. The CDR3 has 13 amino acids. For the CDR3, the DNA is TGCGCCAGCAGCCCTGGGACAGGTGGAGGCTACACCTTC. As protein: CASSPGTGGGYTF. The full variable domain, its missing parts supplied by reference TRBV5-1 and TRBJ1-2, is KAGVTQTPRYLIKTRGQQVTLSCSPISGHRSVSWYQQTPGQGLQFLFEYFSETQRNKGNFPGRFSGRQFSNSRSEMNVSTLELGDSALYLCASSPGTGGGYTFGSGTRLTVV.

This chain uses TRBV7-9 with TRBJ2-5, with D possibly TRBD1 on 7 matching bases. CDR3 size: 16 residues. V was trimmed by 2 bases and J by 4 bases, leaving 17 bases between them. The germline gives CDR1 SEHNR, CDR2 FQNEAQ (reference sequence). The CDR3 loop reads CASSLSSGGPVETQYF. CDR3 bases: TGTGCCAGCAGCTTATCTTCAGGGGGGCCCGTAGAGACCCAGTACTTC.

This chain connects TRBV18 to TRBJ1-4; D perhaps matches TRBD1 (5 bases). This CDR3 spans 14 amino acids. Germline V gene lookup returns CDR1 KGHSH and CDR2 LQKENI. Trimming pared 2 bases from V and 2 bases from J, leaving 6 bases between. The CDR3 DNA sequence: TGTGCCAGCTCACCAGGGGCGACTAATGAAAAACTGTTTTTT. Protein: CASSPGATNEKLFF.

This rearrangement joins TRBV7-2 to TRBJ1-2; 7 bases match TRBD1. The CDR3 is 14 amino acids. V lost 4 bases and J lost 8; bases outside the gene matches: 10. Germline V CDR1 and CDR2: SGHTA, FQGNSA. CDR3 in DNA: TGTGCCAGCAGCTCCCTAGTGACAGGGTGGGGCTACACCTTC. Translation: CASSSLVTGWGYTF.

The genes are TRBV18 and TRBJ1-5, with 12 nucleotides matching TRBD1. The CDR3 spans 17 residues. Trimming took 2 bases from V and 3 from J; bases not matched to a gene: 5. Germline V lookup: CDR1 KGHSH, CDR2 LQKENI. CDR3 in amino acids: CASSPFGTGGNNQPQHF. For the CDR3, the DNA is TGTGCCAGCTCACCATTTGGGACAGGGGGCAACAATCAGCCCCAGCATTTT.

The CDR3 reads CSARGGQTQYF. CDR3 DNA sequence: TGCAGTGCTAGAGGGGGGCAGACCCAGTACTTC. The genes are TRBV20-1 and TRBJ2-5; possible D gene TRBD1, 6 bases. Trimming removed 1 base from V and 6 bases from J, with 6 bases in between. Germline-derived CDR1 and CDR2 are DFQATT and SNEGSKA (reference sequence). The CDR3 contains 11 residues.

The CDR3 sequence: CASSFSSGGAGEQFF. The DNA for the CDR3 is TGTGCCAGCAGCTTTAGTAGCGGGGGGGCCGGTGAGCAGTTCTTC. The chain carries TRBV7-3 and TRBJ2-1; 11 bases line up with TRBD2. Germline trimming cut 3 bases from V and 9 bases from J; bases unmatched to any gene: 7. The CDR3 sequence is 15 residues long. Germline-derived CDR1 and CDR2 are SGHTA and FQGTGA.

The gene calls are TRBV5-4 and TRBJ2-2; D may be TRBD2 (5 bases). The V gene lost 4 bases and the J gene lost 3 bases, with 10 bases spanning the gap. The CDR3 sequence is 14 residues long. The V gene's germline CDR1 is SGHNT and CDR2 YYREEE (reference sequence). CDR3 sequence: CASSPPRDTGELFF. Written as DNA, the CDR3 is TGTGCCAGCAGCCCTCCGCGGGACACCGGGGAGCTGTTTTTT.

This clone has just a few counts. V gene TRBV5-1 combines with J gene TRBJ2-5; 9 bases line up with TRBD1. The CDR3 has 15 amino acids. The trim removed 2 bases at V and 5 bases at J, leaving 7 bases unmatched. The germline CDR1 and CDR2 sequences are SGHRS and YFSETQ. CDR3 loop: CASSFTTGGMETQYF. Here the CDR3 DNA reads TGCGCCAGCAGCTTTACGACAGGGGGTATGGAGACCCAGTACTTC. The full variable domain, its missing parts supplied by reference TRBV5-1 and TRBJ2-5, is KAGVTQTPRYLIKTRGQQVTLSCSPISGHRSVSWYQQTPGQGLQFLFEYFSETQRNKGNFPGRFSGRQFSNSRSEMNVSTLELGDSALYLCASSFTTGGMETQYFGPGTRLLVL.

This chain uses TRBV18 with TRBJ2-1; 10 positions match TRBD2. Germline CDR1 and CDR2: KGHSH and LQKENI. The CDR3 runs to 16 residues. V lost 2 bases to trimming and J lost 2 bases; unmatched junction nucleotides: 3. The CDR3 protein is CASSPSLAGAYNEQFF. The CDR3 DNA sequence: TGTGCCAGCTCACCATCGCTAGCGGGGGCCTACAATGAGCAGTTCTTC. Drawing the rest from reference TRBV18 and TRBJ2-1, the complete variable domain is NAGVMQNPRHLVRRRGQEARLRCSPMKGHSHVYWYRQLPEEGLKFMVYLQKENIIDESGMPKERFSAEFPKEGPSILRIQQVVRGDSAAYFCASSPSLAGAYNEQFFGPGTRLTVL.

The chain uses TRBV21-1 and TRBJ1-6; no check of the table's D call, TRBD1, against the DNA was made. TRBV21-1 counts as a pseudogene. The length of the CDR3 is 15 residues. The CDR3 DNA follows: TGTGCCAGCAGCAAAGAGTATTCGGGACAGGGTGCCCTCCACTTT. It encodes CASSKEYSGQGALHF.

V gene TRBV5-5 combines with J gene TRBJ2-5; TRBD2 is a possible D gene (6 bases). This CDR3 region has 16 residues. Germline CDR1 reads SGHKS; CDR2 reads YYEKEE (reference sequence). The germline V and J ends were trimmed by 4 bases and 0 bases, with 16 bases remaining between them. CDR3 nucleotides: TGTGCCAGCAGCGCTATCCGGGGACTGTACCAAGAGACCCAGTACTTC. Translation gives CASSAIRGLYQETQYF.

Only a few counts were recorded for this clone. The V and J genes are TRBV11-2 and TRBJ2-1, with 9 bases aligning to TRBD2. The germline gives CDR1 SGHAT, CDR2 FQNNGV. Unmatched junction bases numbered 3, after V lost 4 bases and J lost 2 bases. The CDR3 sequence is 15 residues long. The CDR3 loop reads CASSSSSGAYNEQFF. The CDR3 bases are TGTGCCAGCAGCTCCTCTAGCGGGGCCTACAATGAGCAGTTCTTC. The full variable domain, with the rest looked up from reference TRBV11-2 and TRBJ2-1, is EAGVAQSPRYKIIEKRQSVAFWCNPISGHATLYWYQQILGQGPKLLIQFQNNGVVDDSQLPKDRFSAERLKGVDSTLKIQPAKLEDSAVYLCASSSSSGAYNEQFFGPGTRLTVL.

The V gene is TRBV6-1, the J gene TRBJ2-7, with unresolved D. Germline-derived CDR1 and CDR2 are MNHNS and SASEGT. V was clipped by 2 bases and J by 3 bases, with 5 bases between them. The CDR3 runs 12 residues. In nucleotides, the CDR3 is TGTGCCAGCAGTGAAATGGACTACGAGCAGTACGTC. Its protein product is CASSEMDYEQYV.

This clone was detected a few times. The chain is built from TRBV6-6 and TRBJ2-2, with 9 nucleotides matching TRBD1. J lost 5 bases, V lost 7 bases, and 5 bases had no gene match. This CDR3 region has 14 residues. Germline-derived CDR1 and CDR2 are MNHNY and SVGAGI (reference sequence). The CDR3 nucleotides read TGTGCCAGCAAAGGACAGGGGCGTACCGGGGAGCTGTTTTTT. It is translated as CASKGQGRTGELFF.